The next 9 T cell receptor beta chains were all read from a single sample in a study of blood T cell repertoires in COVID-19 (dated by TCRdb to 2020 to 2022). Libraries were built with the immunoSEQ multiplex PCR assay. TCRdb limited this immuneACCESS table to in-frame rearrangements with V and J called. A share of clones is missing; checked studies link under half to unresolved V genes, and the rest is unexplained. The table for this sample lists approximately 250,000 clones; around 80% of them were counted only once. About 4% of the sample is held by the ten biggest clonotypes. Sequencing used PBMCs or T cells enriched from blood (not recorded which). The receptor source for this set is a man aged 25-45 years with acute COVID-19.

The V and J genes are TRBV5-1 and TRBJ2-1; 7 nucleotides match TRBD1. The length of the CDR3 is 16 residues. Germline V gene lookup returns CDR1 SGHRS and CDR2 YFSETQ. The junction had 9 bases not matched to a gene; V was cut back by 3 bases and J by 3 bases. The CDR3, as DNA: TGCGCCAGCAGCTCGGACAGGCCACTAGACTACAATGAGCAGTTCTTC. It codes for CASSSDRPLDYNEQFF.

The genes are TRBV2 and TRBJ2-1; D unresolved. This CDR3 region has 14 residues. V lost 6 bases and J lost 0, with 9 bases in between. CDR1 and CDR2 (germline): SNHLY, FYNNEI. The CDR3 nucleotides read TGTGCCAGCAGGGGCCAAACCTCCTACAATGAGCAGTTCTTC. As protein: CASRGQTSYNEQFF.

The V and J genes are TRBV13 and TRBJ1-6, with TRBD1 as a possible D gene (6 bases). Germline V gene lookup returns CDR1 PRHDT and CDR2 FYEKMQ (reference sequence). CDR3 length equals 15 residues. Trimming stripped 5 bases from V and 7 bases from J, with 15 bases between. As DNA, the CDR3 is TGTGCCAGCAGCCCCGCACAGGGACCAAATTCACCCCTCCACTTT. Translated: CASSPAQGPNSPLHF.

The rearrangement joins TRBV6-5 to TRBJ1-1; a possible D gene is TRBD1 (5 bases). The V end lost 6 bases, the J end lost 3 bases, and 14 bases lay between the germline ends. From germline, CDR1 is MNHEY and CDR2 SVGAGI. This CDR3 is built from 14 residues. The CDR3 loop reads CASRRRGRDTEAFF. The DNA for the CDR3 is TGTGCCAGCAGGCGGAGGGGAAGGGACACTGAAGCTTTCTTT.

In nucleotides, the CDR3 is TGTGCCAGCAGCTTACTGTTCGGGTCCGAGCAGTACGTC. Translation: CASSLLFGSEQYV. The chain couples TRBV11-3 to TRBJ2-7; D gene ambiguous. Trimming pared 2 bases from V and 6 bases from J, leaving 11 bases between. The V gene's germline CDR1 is SGHNT and CDR2 YENEEA. CDR3 length: 13 amino acids.

The chain is built from TRBV7-9 and TRBJ2-3; TRBD1 agrees at 8 bases. Unmatched junction bases numbered 8, after V lost 6 bases and J lost 6 bases. Germline values: CDR1 SEHNR, CDR2 FQNEAQ (reference sequence). The CDR3 runs to 14 residues. For the CDR3, the DNA is TGTGCCAGCAGGAATCGCACAGGGGGGGATACGCAGTATTTT. This encodes CASRNRTGGDTQYF.

The V and J genes are TRBV5-3 and TRBJ2-1; 7 nucleotides match TRBD2. TRBV5-3 is sorted into the ORF group, with uncertain function. Trimming removed 4 bases from V and 9 bases from J; junction bases left unmatched: 16. The CDR3 has 16 amino acids. The CDR3, as DNA: TGTGCCAGAAGCCGGGGGGATAGCGTCGGGATGTTTGAGCAGTTCTTC. This sequence encodes CARSRGDSVGMFEQFF.

This clone has only a few counts. This CDR3 is also generated by other DNA sequences in the sample. V and J are TRBV19 and TRBJ1-5, with 7 nucleotides matching TRBD1. The germline gives CDR1 LNHDA, CDR2 SQIVND (reference sequence). V dropped 4 bases and J dropped 1; count of bases not matched to a gene: 1. The CDR3 spans 14 residues. This CDR3 is CASSTDRSNQPQHF. CDR3 DNA: TGTGCCAGTAGTACGGACAGGAGCAATCAGCCCCAGCATTTT.

This clone was detected once. J is TRBJ2-5 and V is TRBV5-6, with TRBD2 as a possible D gene (6 bases). This CDR3 comprises 15 residues. In germline, CDR1 is SGHDT, CDR2 YYEEEE. The ends were cut back, 4 bases at V and 3 bases at J, with 16 bases in the middle. CDR3 region: CASSEAGTGEETQYF. CDR3 bases: TGTGCCAGCAGCGAAGCCGGAACGGGAGAAGAGACCCAGTACTTC.